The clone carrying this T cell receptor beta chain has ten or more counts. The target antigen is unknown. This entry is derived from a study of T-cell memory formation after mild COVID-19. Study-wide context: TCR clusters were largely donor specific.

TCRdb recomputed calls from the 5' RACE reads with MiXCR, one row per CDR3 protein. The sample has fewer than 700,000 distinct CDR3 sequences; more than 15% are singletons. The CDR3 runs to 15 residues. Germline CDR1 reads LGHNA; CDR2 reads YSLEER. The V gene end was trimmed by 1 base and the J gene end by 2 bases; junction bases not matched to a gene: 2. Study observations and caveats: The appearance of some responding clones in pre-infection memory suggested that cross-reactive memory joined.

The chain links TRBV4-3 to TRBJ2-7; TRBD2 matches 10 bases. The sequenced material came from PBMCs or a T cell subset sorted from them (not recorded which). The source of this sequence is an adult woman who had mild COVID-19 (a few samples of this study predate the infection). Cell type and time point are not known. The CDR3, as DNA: TGCGCCAGCAGCCAAGGGACTAGCGGAGCCTACGAGCAGTACTTC. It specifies CASSQGTSGAYEQYF.